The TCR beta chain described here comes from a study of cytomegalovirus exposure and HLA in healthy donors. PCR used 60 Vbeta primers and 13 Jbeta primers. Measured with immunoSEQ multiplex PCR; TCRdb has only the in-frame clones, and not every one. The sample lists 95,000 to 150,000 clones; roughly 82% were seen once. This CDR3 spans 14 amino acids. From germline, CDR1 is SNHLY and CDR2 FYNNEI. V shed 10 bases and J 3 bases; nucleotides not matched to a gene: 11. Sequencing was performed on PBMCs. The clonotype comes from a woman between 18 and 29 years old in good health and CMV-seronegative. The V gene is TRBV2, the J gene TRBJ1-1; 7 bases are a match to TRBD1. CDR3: CATSGGRVYTEAFF. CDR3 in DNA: TGTGCCACCTCAGGGGGACGGGTGTACACTGAAGCTTTCTTT.